These 6 T cell receptor beta chains originate from one sample sequenced in a study of T-cell memory formation after mild COVID-19. One entry per CDR3 protein results from TCRdb running MiXCR on the 5' RACE reads. The sample consists of about 82,000 distinct CDR3 sequences, about 16% of them appearing once. Sequenced sample: PBMCs or a T cell subset sorted from them (not recorded which). These receptors originate from a man aged 18 to 30 who had mild COVID-19 (a few samples of this study predate the infection). Cell type and time point are not known.

The chain carries TRBV11-2 and TRBJ1-5; D is undetermined. The CDR3 sequence is 15 residues long. Germline V gives CDR1 SGHAT, CDR2 FQNNGV. V gave up 0 bases and J gave up 2 bases, with 8 bases separating them. CDR3 sequence (DNA): TGTGCCAGCAGCTTAGATACGGGCGGCAATCAGCCCCAGCATTTT. Protein: CASSLDTGGNQPQHF.

The chain links TRBV27 to TRBJ2-7; TRBD2 might be the D (6 bases). Germline loops: CDR1 MNHEY, CDR2 SMNVEV (reference sequence). The CDR3 totals 11 residues. Trimming left V 8 bases short and J 1 base short, with 6 bases between. The CDR3 loop is CASGGSYEQYV. The DNA for the CDR3 is TGTGCCAGCGGGGGGTCCTACGAGCAGTACGTC.

The genes are TRBV20-1 and TRBJ1-6, with D perhaps matching TRBD1 (5 bases). This CDR3 spans 12 amino acids. Germline-derived CDR1 and CDR2 are DFQATT and SNEGSKA (reference sequence). V lost 0 bases to trimming and J lost 9 bases, with 6 bases between them. CDR3 nucleotides: TGCAGTGCTAGAGAGAGGGGTTCACCCCTCCACTTT. Its protein is CSARERGSPLHF.

V gene TRBV6-5 combines with J gene TRBJ2-5; TRBD1 matches at 7 bases. Looked up from germline, CDR1 is MNHEY and CDR2 is SVGAGI. This CDR3 has 14 residues. The J segment lost 3 bases and the V segment lost 6 bases, leaving 7 bases of the junction unmatched. This CDR3 is CASRLQGKEETQYF. In DNA, the CDR3 is TGTGCCAGCAGATTACAGGGGAAGGAAGAGACCCAGTACTTC.

The chain has TRBV12-3 or TRBV12-4 and TRBJ2-3; 7 bases are shared with TRBD2. CDR3 length equals 14 residues. V trimming: 7 bases; J trimming: 2 bases; junction bases outside the gene matches: 6. CDR3 bases: TGTGCCAGCAAGGTGGGACTATCCACAGATACGCAGTATTTT. This translates into CASKVGLSTDTQYF.

V gene TRBV6-6 combines with J gene TRBJ1-5, with D hard to call. In germline, CDR1 is MNHNY, CDR2 SVGAGI (reference sequence). This CDR3 contains 18 residues. V lost 4 bases to trimming and J lost 3 bases, with 22 bases between them. The CDR3, as DNA: TGTGCCAGCAGTTCCCTGGGAACCGGGAGGCAATCCAATCAGCCCCAGCATTTT. It specifies CASSSLGTGRQSNQPQHF.